Sequencing of this TCR beta chain was carried out in a study of shared clonotypes between healthy human individuals (TCRdb year 2020). As for the study more broadly: A few men and a couple of women, aged 18 to 49 years, made up the cohort. Per donor, three plates each were used for CD4 naive and CD4 memory, two for CD8 naive, and one for CD8 memory. The study deeply sequenced blood TCR repertoires of five healthy adults to estimate repertoire size and the extent of clonotype sharing between individuals. Leukapheresis yielded between about 0.94 and 9.5 billion PBMCs per donor. To increase sequencing depth and limit assay-specific biases, different laboratories used diverse techniques to prepare libraries and sequence TCR repertoires. The paper's findings and limits, for the study overall: About 5% of naive CD4, 3.5% of naive CD8, around 2.3% of memory CD4, and 0.4% of memory CD8 clonotypes were shared across several donors. Based on pairwise subsampling, the degree of clonotype sharing among donors was expected to be affected by sequencing depth. Compared with non-shared clonotypes, the clonotypes found in all four sorted-subset donors had higher generation probabilities. Rarefaction of sorted-subset datasets indicated incomplete sequencing despite the large sequencing depth. The genetic and exposure-history diversity represented was limited by the small number of donors. Estimated clonotype richness was generally larger for naive than for memory subsets. Sampling was restricted to blood, and TCR repertoires in tissues likely differ from the TCR repertoires found in blood.

Using the deep immunoSEQ assay, TCR CDR3 regions were amplified from genomic DNA by multiplex PCR. Genomic DNA extracted from each cell subset was distributed evenly over all wells of several immunoSEQ 96-well plates, and each plate served as one replicate. For sorted subsets, approximately 190 ng of genomic DNA, equivalent to around 31,000 T cell genomes, went into each replicate PCR. Purified libraries were quantified with a Qubit 3.0 fluorometer, sized on a Bioanalyzer 2100, and re-quantified with the KAPA Library Quantification kit. Each immunoSEQ 96-well plate was sequenced on its own single-read 150-cycle Illumina NextSeq 550 flow cell. As for the authors' bioinformatics: Because the immunoSEQ output included only junctional sequences and no quality scores, the filtering could not be the same as the filtering used for full-length reads. Sequences were annotated with PyIR, a Python wrapper for IgBLAST v1.9, using IMGT germline references to assign V/J genes and CDR3. Reads with weak V/J assignments (E-value above 1e-6), missing CDR3, stop codons, out-of-frame junctions, or ambiguous translated residues were removed. A V3J clonotype was defined by an identical inferred V gene, J gene, and CDR3 amino acid sequence. Percentage overlap between repertoires was calculated by dividing the number of shared unique clonotypes by the size of the smaller repertoire. Richness of each repertoire was evaluated using RTK rarefaction, the Chao1 estimator, and Recon v2.1 estimates of unobserved clonotypes. Generation probabilities were computed with OLGA for all TCRbeta clonotypes obtained by the gDNA method from a few donors. TCRdb took this table from immuneACCESS and kept in-frame rearrangements with V and J called. Such tables lack part of the clones; where checked against another copy, unresolved V genes explain under half of the gap, and the rest is unexplained. V, J and clone size were drawn from that table, and D and trimming were deduced from the DNA. Counted in this sample were about 380,000 clones; roughly 96% of them appeared once. The top ten hold about 0.32% of the sample.

The donors were healthy, HIV-negative adults with no recently reported acute infections or vaccinations. All donors were Caucasian adults living in Nashville, Tennessee, USA. CD8 memory samples consisted of magnetically selected CD45RO+ cells combined with CCR7-negative CD45RA+ effector memory (TemRA) cells. Blood was collected by leukapheresis, and PBMCs were isolated by Ficoll-Histopaque density gradient centrifugation and then cryopreserved in liquid nitrogen vapor phase. Analytical flow cytometry was used to check the purity and quantity of every magnetically sorted T cell population. From each sorted fraction, genomic DNA was isolated and quantified by UV absorbance on a Nanodrop 2000c. A remark on this clone: No cognate antigen has been identified for it. Base qualities are not recorded, but no much larger clone differs from it by a single base.

The germline V gene provides CDR1 MNHEY and CDR2 SVGAGI. CDR3 length: 14 amino acids, cysteine to phenylalanine. Only the CDR3 DNA stays, 42 bases, in frame from base 1. V sheds 8 bases and J sheds 0 bases, leaving 11 bases between their ends. This chain is built from TRBV6-5 and TRBJ1-5; TRBD1 is a possible D gene, resting on 5 matching bases. The TCR originated in a young man in good health. Sequenced: memory CD8+ T cells sorted from blood. According to the study, the label for this sample's cell subset or site signals: CD45RO+ cells pooled with CCR7-negative TemRA cells. CDR3 reads: CASGRDASNQPQHF. In nucleotides, the sequence is TGTGCCAGCGGTCGGGACGCTAGCAATCAGCCCCAGCATTTT.